The 26 T cell receptor beta chains in this list originate from one sample, sequenced in a study of T cells in Graves' hyperthyroidism and ophthalmopathy (dated by TCRdb to between 2018 and 2021). The library came from multiplex PCR. The listed sequencing device is Illumina HiSeq 2000. TCR beta CDR3 regions were amplified from RNA transcripts. The first round of RT-PCR for the TCR CDR3 was performed with the HTBI primer set and the Qiagen OneStep RT-PCR kit. TCRdb reprocessing: public reads trimmed at Q25 with fastp, clones called with MiXCR, in-frame beta chains kept. Identical CDR3 proteins give one entry, which carries the most common genes and DNA. Here the sample has about 460,000 distinct CDR3 sequences; 22% occur a single time. The ten largest account for under 55% of the sample. The sample comprised blood. Every receptor here comes from a woman between 65 and 79 years old with Graves' ophthalmopathy.

At least ten counts were recorded for this clonotype. The V gene is TRBV12-3 or TRBV12-4, the J gene TRBJ2-3, with TRBD1 identical over 8 bases. The CDR3 has 16 residues. With 6 bases clipped from V and 3 bases from J, the junction kept 11 bases outside the gene matches. Here the CDR3 DNA reads TGTGCCAGCAGCCGAGGACAGGGAGGATGGACAGATACGCAGTATTTT. Translated, it gives CASSRGQGGWTDTQYF.

V and J are TRBV10-2 and TRBJ1-5; the D gene is possibly TRBD1 (6 bases). Germline CDR1 is WSHSY and CDR2 is SAAADI. Trimming took off 8 bases at V and 4 bases at J, with 12 bases between the two ends. The CDR3 is 13 amino acids. Here the CDR3 reads CASRGQFNQPQHF. In DNA form, the CDR3 reads TGCGCCAGCCGCGGACAGTTTAATCAGCCCCAGCATTTT.

The table lists this clonotype with many counts. This CDR3 reads CASSPVTDYGYTF. In DNA form, the CDR3 reads TGTGCCAGCAGCCCCGTGACAGACTATGGCTACACCTTC. The rearrangement links TRBV28 to TRBJ1-2; TRBD1 might be the D (5 bases). V dropped 6 bases and J dropped 3 bases, with 11 bases sitting between them. Germline V gene sequence: CDR1 MDHEN, CDR2 SYDVKM. This CDR3 spans 13 amino acids.

The CDR3: CASSPRTGGYGDTQYF. CDR3 sequence (DNA): TGTGCCAGCAGTCCCCGGACAGGGGGCTATGGAGATACGCAGTATTTT. The chain links TRBV6-2 or TRBV6-3 to TRBJ2-3, with 11 bases that match TRBD1. CDR1 is MNHEY, CDR2 SVGEGT, per germline. The length of the CDR3 is 16 residues. V shed 5 bases, J shed 5 bases, and the junction held 9 bases outside the gene matches.

CDR3 bases: TGCGCCACCCCGCCGGGGGGCAACGAGCAGTACTTC. It codes for CATPPGGNEQYF. V usage is TRBV5-1 and J usage is TRBJ2-7; a weak D match, TRBD2 (7 bases). Germline V gene sequence: CDR1 SGHRS, CDR2 YFSETQ. V was trimmed by 9 bases and J by 5 bases, leaving 15 bases between them. This CDR3 is 12 amino acids long.

This clonotype was counted a few times. The V and J genes are TRBV6-5 and TRBJ2-1; weak D call: TRBD1 (6 bases). V dropped 4 bases and J dropped 10 bases, with 17 bases sitting between them. This CDR3 comprises 14 residues. The V gene's germline CDR1 is MNHEY and CDR2 SVGAGI. The CDR3 region is CASSSTDRTREQFF. The CDR3 region has the DNA TGTGCCAGCAGTTCAACCGACAGGACGCGGGAGCAGTTCTTC.

This chain connects TRBV19 to TRBJ2-3, with D unclear. V was clipped by 1 base and J by 0 bases, with 11 bases between them. Germline-derived CDR1 and CDR2 are LNHDA and SQIVND (reference sequence). There are 16 residues in the CDR3. CDR3 loop: CASSIAAPPSTDTQYF. CDR3 nucleotide sequence: TGTGCCAGTAGTATAGCGGCTCCTCCTAGCACAGATACGCAGTATTTT.

This clonotype was counted a few times. The J gene is TRBJ2-3, the V gene TRBV7-2, with TRBD2 matching over 11 bases. The CDR3 has 16 residues. From germline, CDR1 is SGHTA and CDR2 FQGNSA. V shed 4 bases, J shed 7 bases, and the junction held 10 bases outside the gene matches. The CDR3 loop reads CASSSQLAGVGNTQYF. CDR3 DNA: TGTGCCAGCAGCTCCCAACTAGCGGGAGTTGGGAATACGCAGTATTTT.

This clonotype was counted between two and nine times. This chain connects TRBV6-1 to TRBJ1-2; the D is unclear. Germline CDR1 is MNHNS and CDR2 is SASEGT. V lost 3 bases to trimming and J lost 5 bases, with 10 bases between them. The CDR3 has 13 residues. The CDR3 reads CASSEPERYGYTF. In DNA form, the CDR3 reads TGTGCCAGCAGTGAGCCAGAAAGATATGGCTACACCTTC.

This clonotype was counted many times. The J gene is TRBJ2-1, the V gene TRBV5-1, with 13 bases fitting TRBD2. The CDR3 has 15 amino acids. Germline lookup yields CDR1 SGHRS and CDR2 YFSETQ. Trimming took 4 bases from V and 8 from J; bases not matched to a gene: 6. DNA of the CDR3: TGCGCCAGCAGCCGACTAGCGGGAGGTGGGGATGAGCAGTTCTTC. Amino acid sequence: CASSRLAGGGDEQFF.

The chain carries TRBV5-1 and TRBJ2-3; possible D gene TRBD2, 6 bases. The V end lost 2 bases, the J end lost 0 bases, and 10 bases lay between the germline ends. The germline V gene has CDR1 SGHRS and CDR2 YFSETQ. The CDR3 runs 15 residues. CDR3 sequence reads: CASSFRGLSTDTQYF. CDR3 nucleotide sequence: TGCGCCAGCAGCTTCCGGGGACTGAGCACAGATACGCAGTATTTT.

This clonotype showed up just a few times. This chain joins TRBV27 and TRBJ2-4; no firm D call. Deletions cut 5 bases from V and 0 bases from J, with 11 bases between. Germline V lookup: CDR1 MNHEY, CDR2 SMNVEV (reference sequence). This CDR3 has 15 amino acids. In DNA form, the CDR3 reads TGTGCCAGCAGTCTCAACTGGCTAGCCAAAAACATTCAGTACTTC. Its translation: CASSLNWLAKNIQYF.

In its sample, this clonotype was seen a few times. Without the conserved terminal phenylalanine or tryptophan, this CDR3 likely stems from a read error. The chain uses TRBV29-1 and TRBJ1-1; D is perhaps TRBD1 (5 bases). Germline V gives CDR1 SQVTM, CDR2 ANQGSEA. The CDR3 consists of 12 residues. The V end was cut by 5 bases, the J end by 3 bases, with 10 bases between. The DNA for the CDR3 is TGCAGCGTTCTCAGGGTAGACACTGAAGCTTTCCTT. This translates into CSVLRVDTEAFL.

This clonotype occurred a few times. The V gene is TRBV6-1, the J gene TRBJ2-7; 11 nucleotides align to TRBD1. Germline trimming cut 5 bases from V and 4 bases from J; bases unmatched to any gene: 7. Germline V gene lookup returns CDR1 MNHNS and CDR2 SASEGT. This CDR3 has 15 residues. CDR3 coding DNA: TGTGCCAGCAGTTTAGGACAGGGGGCCATTTACGAGCAGTACTTC. Residues: CASSLGQGAIYEQYF.

This clonotype was found many times. This chain links TRBV6-2 or TRBV6-3 with TRBJ2-7; 7 nucleotides agree with TRBD1. The CDR3 totals 17 residues. With V trimmed by 2 bases and J by 6 bases, 16 bases remained unmatched. Germline assignment: CDR1 MNHEY and CDR2 SVGEGT. The CDR3 sequence is CASSYEEGLQGIGEQYF. CDR3 bases: TGTGCCAGCAGTTACGAGGAAGGGCTACAGGGGATTGGCGAGCAGTACTTC.

The rearrangement joins TRBV5-1 to TRBJ2-3; maybe TRBD1 (6 bases). Germline V gene sequence: CDR1 SGHRS, CDR2 YFSETQ. The CDR3 extends over 15 amino acids. The ends were cut back, 3 bases at V and 5 bases at J, with 16 bases in the middle. The CDR3 loop is CASSSQGITGDTQYF. CDR3 DNA sequence: TGCGCCAGCAGCTCACAGGGAATTACTGGAGATACGCAGTATTTT. The full variable domain, rest sourced from reference TRBV5-1 and TRBJ2-3, is KAGVTQTPRYLIKTRGQQVTLSCSPISGHRSVSWYQQTPGQGLQFLFEYFSETQRNKGNFPGRFSGRQFSNSRSEMNVSTLELGDSALYLCASSSQGITGDTQYFGPGTRLTVL.

The V gene is TRBV6-1, the J gene TRBJ2-3; the D call may be TRBD1 or TRBD2 (5 bases each). Between the trimmed V and J ends, which lost 3 bases and 2 bases, there was a span of 12 bases. The CDR3 sequence is 15 residues long. In germline, CDR1 is MNHNS, CDR2 SASEGT. CDR3 sequence: CASSDGTLITDTQYF. DNA of the CDR3: TGTGCCAGCAGTGACGGGACCCTTATCACAGATACGCAGTATTTT.

This clonotype showed up many times. This chain connects TRBV6-1 to TRBJ1-2; 7 positions agree with TRBD1. Germline V CDR1 and CDR2: MNHNS, SASEGT. This CDR3 region has 13 residues. J lost 8 bases, V lost 8 bases, and 11 bases had no gene match. CDR3: CASRTGGQGGYTF. CDR3 DNA sequence: TGTGCCAGCCGGACAGGCGGCCAGGGAGGCTACACCTTC.

The chain links TRBV10-3 to TRBJ2-7, with 8 positions matching TRBD1. Per germline, CDR1 ENHRY and CDR2 SYGVKD. V lost 6 bases to trimming and J lost 2 bases; unmatched junction nucleotides: 12. This CDR3 has 16 residues. CDR3 nucleotides: TGTGCCATCAGCGATACCGGACAGGGAGATCCCTACGAGCAGTACTTC. Translation: CAISDTGQGDPYEQYF.

This chain uses TRBV12-3 or TRBV12-4 with TRBJ1-2, with a possible D match to TRBD1 (5 bases). V was trimmed by 3 bases and J by 7 bases, leaving 12 bases between them. This CDR3 comprises 13 residues. CDR3 nucleotides: TGTGCCAGCAGTTTCGGAGGGGCAATTGGCTACACCTTC. Translated, it gives CASSFGGAIGYTF.

Only a few counts were recorded for this clonotype. This chain joins TRBV11-3 and TRBJ1-1; D unclear. Looked up from germline, CDR1 is SGHNT and CDR2 is YENEEA. CDR3 size: 15 residues. Trimming took 3 bases from V and 0 from J, leaving 11 bases between them. The CDR3 reads CASSLVGSMNTEAFF. In nucleotides, the CDR3 is TGTGCCAGCAGCTTGGTGGGGAGCATGAACACTGAAGCTTTCTTT.

This clonotype was found a few times. This chain uses TRBV12-3 or TRBV12-4 with TRBJ1-1; TRBD1 matches at 9 bases. CDR3 length: 14 residues. The ends lost 4 bases at V and 5 bases at J; junction bases unmatched: 5. CDR3 sequence reads: CASSYRGPRTEAFF. DNA for the CDR3: TGTGCCAGCAGTTACAGGGGGCCGCGAACTGAAGCTTTCTTT.

A few counts support this clonotype. The V gene is TRBV5-1, the J gene TRBJ2-7, with D possibly TRBD2 on 6 matching bases. CDR3 length: 13 amino acids. V was cut by 4 bases and J by 5 bases, with 13 bases left in between. In germline, CDR1 is SGHRS, CDR2 YFSETQ. The CDR3 DNA reads TGCGCCAGCAGCCCACCCTCGGGGGACGAGCAGTACTTC. Protein sequence: CASSPPSGDEQYF.

V usage is TRBV6-1 and J usage is TRBJ2-1; D not certain. Germline-derived CDR1 and CDR2 are MNHNS and SASEGT. Deletions cut 8 bases from V and 1 base from J, with 12 bases between. The CDR3 length is 14 residues. The CDR3 loop is CASGWRQSYNEQFF. In DNA form, the CDR3 reads TGTGCCAGCGGGTGGAGACAATCCTACAATGAGCAGTTCTTC.

This clonotype has only a few counts. The chain links TRBV6-2 or TRBV6-3 to TRBJ2-2; no definite D call. Trimming cost V 5 bases and J 1 base, with 14 bases left between them. Germline assignment: CDR1 MNHEY and CDR2 SVGEGT. This CDR3 region has 16 residues. The CDR3 region has the DNA TGTGCCAGCAGTCCCCTTCCGCCCGTGAACACCGGGGAGCTGTTTTTT. Protein: CASSPLPPVNTGELFF.

This clonotype was detected only a few times. The chain has TRBV11-2 and TRBJ2-1, with D possibly being TRBD2 (5 bases). CDR3 size: 12 residues. The V gene's germline CDR1 is SGHAT and CDR2 FQNNGV. V was pared by 0 bases and J by 12 bases, with 9 bases between. The CDR3 coding sequence is TGTGCCAGCAGCTTAGATCCAGCGGTGCAGTTCTTC. Residues: CASSLDPAVQFF. Combining the CDR3 with reference TRBV11-2 and TRBJ2-1 gives the whole variable domain EAGVAQSPRYKIIEKRQSVAFWCNPISGHATLYWYQQILGQGPKLLIQFQNNGVVDDSQLPKDRFSAERLKGVDSTLKIQPAKLEDSAVYLCASSLDPAVQFFGPGTRLTVL.